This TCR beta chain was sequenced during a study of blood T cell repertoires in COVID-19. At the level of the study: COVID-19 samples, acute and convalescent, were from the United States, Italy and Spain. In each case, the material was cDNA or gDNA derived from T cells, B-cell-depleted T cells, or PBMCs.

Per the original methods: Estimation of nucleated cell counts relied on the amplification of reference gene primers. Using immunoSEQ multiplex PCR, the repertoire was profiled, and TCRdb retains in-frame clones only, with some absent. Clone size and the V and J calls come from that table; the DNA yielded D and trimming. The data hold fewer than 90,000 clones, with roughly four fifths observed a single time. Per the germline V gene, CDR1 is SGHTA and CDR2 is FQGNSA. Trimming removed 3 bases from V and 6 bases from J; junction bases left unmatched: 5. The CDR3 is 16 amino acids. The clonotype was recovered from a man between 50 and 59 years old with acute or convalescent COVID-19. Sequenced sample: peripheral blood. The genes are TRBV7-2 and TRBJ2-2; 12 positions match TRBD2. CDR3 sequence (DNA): TGTGCCAGCAGCTTGACTAGCGGGAGAGGTGCCGGGGAGCTGTTTTTT. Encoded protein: CASSLTSGRGAGELFF.